This T cell receptor (beta chain) was found in a study of early T cells in non-severe SARS-CoV-2 infection. As part of library construction, unique molecular identifiers were attached to individual cDNA molecules. TCRdb called the 5' RACE reads again in MiXCR, with one record for every CDR3 protein. The data contain more than 70,000 distinct CDR3 sequences, approximately 10% of them singletons. As to this clonotype: Its antigen remains unidentified. This may be a read error, as it is one base from a much larger clone.

Broader study findings: Matching results from VDJdb favored anti-spike CD8 responses, leaving private and CD4 specificities undetected.

The origin of this receptor is an adult who was a healthcare worker with PCR-confirmed SARS-CoV-2 infection or an uninfected control (not recorded which). Sequences were derived from whole blood, sampled at baseline.

The CDR3 reads CASSFQPSPNTEAFF. CDR3 DNA sequence: TGTGCCAGCAGCTTCCAGCCAAGTCCGAACACTGAAGCTTTCTTT. The V gene is TRBV11-2, the J gene TRBJ1-1; D is unclear. Per germline, CDR1 SGHAT and CDR2 FQNNGV. The CDR3 length is 15 residues. The V end was cut by 3 bases, the J end by 1 base, with 12 bases between.